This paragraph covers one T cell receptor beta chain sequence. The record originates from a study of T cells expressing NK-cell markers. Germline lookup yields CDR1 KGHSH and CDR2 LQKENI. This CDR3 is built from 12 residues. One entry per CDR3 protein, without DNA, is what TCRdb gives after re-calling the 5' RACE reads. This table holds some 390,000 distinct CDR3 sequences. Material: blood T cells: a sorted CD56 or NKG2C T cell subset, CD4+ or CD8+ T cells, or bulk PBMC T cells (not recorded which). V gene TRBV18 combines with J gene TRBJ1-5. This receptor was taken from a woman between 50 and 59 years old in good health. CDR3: CASCLSNQPQHF.